This T cell receptor beta chain was sequenced in a study of monozygotic twins with inflammatory bowel disease. Study results and limitations: Separate T cell subtypes could not be resolved from one another.

CDR3 length: 13 residues. The germline V gene encodes CDR1 MNHEY and CDR2 SVGEGT. Following a re-call of the 5' RACE reads, TCRdb has one entry per CDR3 protein and lacks DNA. The sample includes about 380,000 distinct CDR3 sequences. As regards this clonotype: The antigen remains undetermined.

The receptor comes from a human donor with ulcerative colitis or Crohn's disease, or a healthy co-twin of an affected twin (not recorded which). What was sequenced was blood. This chain joins TRBV6-2 or TRBV6-3 and TRBJ2-1; the TCRdb call, TRBD1, lacks DNA for checking. The CDR3 protein is CASSYDTPDEQFF.